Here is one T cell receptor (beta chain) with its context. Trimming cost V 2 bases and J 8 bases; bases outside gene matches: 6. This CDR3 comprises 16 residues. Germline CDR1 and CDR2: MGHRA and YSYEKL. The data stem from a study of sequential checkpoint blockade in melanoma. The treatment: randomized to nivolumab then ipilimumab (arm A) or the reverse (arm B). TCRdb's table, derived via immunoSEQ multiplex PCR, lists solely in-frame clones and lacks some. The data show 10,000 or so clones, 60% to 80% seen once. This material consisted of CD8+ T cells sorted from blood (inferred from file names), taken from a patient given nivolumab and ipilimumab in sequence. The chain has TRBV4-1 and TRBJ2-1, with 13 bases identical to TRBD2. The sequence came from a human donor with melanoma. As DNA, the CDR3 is TGCGCCAGCAGCCAAATTTGGACTAGCGGGAGAGATGAGCAGTTCTTC. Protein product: CASSQIWTSGRDEQFF.